This T cell receptor beta chain emerged from a study of CD4 T cells in relation to SARS-CoV-2 and coronaviruses. The method was immunoSEQ multiplex PCR; TCRdb's version includes in-frame clones alone and lacks a portion of them. The repertoire has 35,000 to 40,000 clones, around 77% of them found once; the top ten carry around 20%. A few counts support this clone. Its antigen is unknown. CDR3 length: 17 amino acids. Input material: memory CD4+ T cells from PBMCs, cultured in vitro. This sequence originates from an adult with COVID-19. The chain recombines TRBV21-1 with TRBJ1-1; the table assigns TRBD1, which was not confirmed against the DNA. TRBV21-1 is reported as a pseudogene. The CDR3 is CASSRARSRTTGTEAFF. In DNA, the CDR3 is TGTGCCAGCAGCAGAGCGCGTAGCAGGACAACGGGCACTGAAGCTTTCTTT.